This section outlines one TCR beta chain sequence together with its context. Repertoires were generated with immunoSEQ multiplex PCR, while TCRdb's copy carries only in-frame clones and drops some. The sample lists about 300,000 clones, about 72% occurring once. CDR3 length: 14 amino acids. Trimming removed 4 bases at V and 1 base at J, with 13 bases between. The germline V gene encodes CDR1 SQVTM and CDR2 ANQGSEA. The sample is drawn from a study of cytotoxic CD8 clonotypes in ibrutinib-treated CLL. Sample: PBMCs, taken at disease progression, from a patient treated with ibrutinib. This chain uses TRBV29-1 with TRBJ1-1, with a weak D call TRBD1 (6 bases). This TCR derives from a human donor with chronic lymphocytic leukemia. CDR3 region: CSVVGGQTNTEAFF. CDR3 nucleotide sequence: TGCAGCGTTGTGGGGGGACAAACGAACACTGAAGCTTTCTTT.